This T cell receptor beta chain was sequenced in a study of human T cells and chemical hapten exposure. Study as a whole: Patients had diphenylcyclopropenone applied to the scalp weekly throughout the approximately 25-week study.

As to time point: pre-sensitization, week 0. The treatment is: therapeutic diphenylcyclopropenone sensitization with weekly scalp DPC. TCRdb ran MiXCR on the RACE reads and lists one entry per CDR3 protein. The sample contains 350,000 to 400,000 distinct CDR3 sequences, approximately 5% of which appear only once. Overall study findings and caveats: TCRs at a frequency above 1 in 1000 stayed unchanged with DPC sensitization. Patch test scores rose with PT1 expanded TCR counts, a positive correlation.

About this clonotype: Its specificity is unknown.

The clonotype was recovered from a woman aged 45 to 65 with alopecia areata. Some clones in this sample may be carry-over from other donors' samples. The specimen comprised whole blood, sampled in connection with sensitization to the hapten diphenylcyclopropenone (DPC).

CDR3 residues: CSATSAGDYEQYF. Written as DNA, the CDR3 is TGCAGTGCTACATCGGCGGGGGATTACGAGCAGTACTTC. The gene calls are TRBV20-1 and TRBJ2-7, with 7 bases that match TRBD2. After removal of 4 bases from V and 4 bases from J, the junction contained 7 bases not matched to a gene. The CDR3 spans 13 residues. Germline V gene data show CDR1 as DFQATT and CDR2 as SNEGSKA (reference sequence).